Following are 28 T cell receptor beta chains from one sample sequenced in a study of T cell repertoires in cytomegalovirus infection. The antigens for these receptors are not known. TCRdb independently ran MiXCR on the reads; one entry per CDR3 protein. The table includes fewer than 950,000 distinct CDR3 sequences, about 33% detected once. Source: cultured CD8+ T cells from PBMCs, taken from culture after CMV antigen stimulation. The source of these receptors is a human donor in good health (CMV status not recorded). Some clones in this sample may be carry-over from other donors' samples.

Only a few counts were recorded for this clonotype. The gene calls are TRBV5-8 and TRBJ2-2, with 7 bases lining up with TRBD1. With 4 bases clipped from V and 7 bases from J, the junction kept 7 bases outside the gene matches. From germline, CDR1 is SGHTS and CDR2 YDEGEE. The CDR3 sequence is 14 residues long. DNA for the CDR3: TGTGCCAGCAGCGAGGACAGGCTTTTCGGGGAGCTGTTTTTT. Protein sequence: CASSEDRLFGELFF.

This clonotype was seen a handful of times. DNA for the CDR3: TGCGCCAGCAGCCCCCGGGACATGGGCAACAATGAGCAGTTCTTC. Encoded protein: CASSPRDMGNNEQFF. This rearrangement joins TRBV4-1 to TRBJ2-1, with D possibly matching TRBD1 (6 bases). Per the germline V gene, CDR1 is MGHRA and CDR2 is YSYEKL. CDR3 length: 15 residues. Deletions cut 4 bases from V and 5 bases from J, with 15 bases between.

The CDR3 protein is CASSFFPTALRRKNTEAFF. The CDR3 DNA sequence: TGTGCCAGCAGTTTTTTCCCGACAGCCTTAAGAAGGAAGAACACTGAAGCTTTCTTT. The gene calls are TRBV27 and TRBJ1-1; weak D call: TRBD1 (5 bases). The ends were cut back, 3 bases at V and 1 base at J, with 24 bases in the middle. Germline CDR1 is MNHEY and CDR2 is SMNVEV (reference sequence). The CDR3 is 19 residues long.

The chain has TRBV27 and TRBJ2-3, with 8 bases that match TRBD1. This CDR3 has 17 residues. The germline CDR1 and CDR2 sequences are MNHEY and SMNVEV (reference sequence). After removal of 6 bases from V and 0 bases from J, the junction contained 11 bases not matched to a gene. CDR3 sequence reads: CASSRWPRDRSTDTQYF. CDR3 sequence (DNA): TGTGCCAGCAGCCGATGGCCACGGGACAGGAGCACAGATACGCAGTATTTT.

The CDR3 sequence is CSARPESYEQYF. The DNA of the CDR3 is TGCAGTGCTAGACCTGAATCCTACGAGCAGTACTTC. The chain is built from TRBV20-1 and TRBJ2-7; no clear D. In germline, CDR1 is DFQATT, CDR2 SNEGSKA (reference sequence). The CDR3 is 12 amino acids. Deletions cut 2 bases from V and 1 base from J, with 6 bases between.

This clonotype appeared a few times. The CDR3 is CASSLRLAGGLEVDTQYF. The DNA for the CDR3 is TGTGCCAGCAGTTTAAGGCTAGCGGGGGGCTTGGAGGTAGATACGCAGTATTTT. The gene calls are TRBV12-3 or TRBV12-4 and TRBJ2-3; TRBD2 matches 11 bases. Unmatched junction bases numbered 12, after V lost 2 bases and J lost 5 bases. The CDR3 is made up of 18 amino acids.

This sequence joins TRBV19 and TRBJ1-1; D ambiguous. The CDR3 spans 13 residues. V was trimmed by 1 base and J by 10 bases, leaving 13 bases between them. From germline, CDR1 is LNHDA and CDR2 SQIVND (reference sequence). The CDR3 DNA reads TGTGCCAGTAGTATAGGGCCGCCACGAGGAGCTTTCTTT. It yields the protein CASSIGPPRGAFF. Supplemented by reference TRBV19 and TRBJ1-1, the full variable domain reads DGGITQSPKYLFRKEGQNVTLSCEQNLNHDAMYWYRQDPGQGLRLIYYSQIVNDFQKGDIAEGYSVSREKKESFPLTVTSAQKNPTAFYLCASSIGPPRGAFFGQGTRLTVV.

Only a few counts were recorded for this clonotype. V usage is TRBV2 and J usage is TRBJ1-1; D is uncertain. This CDR3 region has 14 residues. Trimming removed 6 bases from V and 3 bases from J, with 14 bases in between. The germline CDR1 and CDR2 sequences are SNHLY and FYNNEI. CDR3 loop: CASSLFQHYTEAFF. CDR3 coding DNA: TGTGCCAGCAGCTTATTTCAGCACTACACTGAAGCTTTCTTT.

The chain uses TRBV6-2 or TRBV6-3 and TRBJ1-5, with D maybe TRBD1 (5 bases). Trimming pared 2 bases from V and 3 bases from J, leaving 8 bases between. CDR1 and CDR2 (germline): MNHEY, SVGEGT. The CDR3 extends over 14 amino acids. The CDR3 here is CASSYGAVNQPQHF. DNA of the CDR3: TGTGCCAGCAGTTACGGGGCAGTCAATCAGCCCCAGCATTTT.

The chain has TRBV4-1 and TRBJ2-1; perhaps TRBD1 as D (5 bases). Trimming left V 0 bases short and J 6 bases short, with 12 bases between. The CDR3 is made up of 15 amino acids. Germline values: CDR1 MGHRA, CDR2 YSYEKL. The CDR3 sequence: CASSQEQGQGNEQFF. The DNA of the CDR3 is TGCGCCAGCAGCCAAGAACAAGGGCAGGGCAATGAGCAGTTCTTC.

The sample holds one count of this clonotype. This chain joins TRBV5-4 and TRBJ2-7, with TRBD1 matching over 8 bases. The trim removed 2 bases at V and 5 bases at J, leaving 9 bases unmatched. The CDR3 contains 15 residues. Germline values: CDR1 SGHNT, CDR2 YYREEE (reference sequence). This CDR3 is CASSFYTGGNHEQYV. The CDR3 DNA reads TGTGCCAGCAGCTTTTATACAGGGGGTAACCACGAGCAGTACGTC.

There are a few counts of this clonotype. The rearrangement joins TRBV13 to TRBJ2-1, with D tentatively TRBD1 or TRBD2 (5 bases each). The ends were cut back, 5 bases at V and 7 bases at J, with 15 bases in the middle. The CDR3 totals 14 residues. Looked up from germline, CDR1 is PRHDT and CDR2 is FYEKMQ (reference sequence). CDR3 nucleotides: TGTGCCAGCAGCCAACGGGGCCCGGAGAATGAGCAGTTCTTC. This translates into CASSQRGPENEQFF.

This clonotype was picked up one time. The chain carries TRBV19 and TRBJ2-7, with D possibly being TRBD2 (6 bases). The germline gives CDR1 LNHDA, CDR2 SQIVND (reference sequence). This CDR3 is built from 16 residues. Trimming shortened V by 1 base and J by 1 base, and 14 bases separated the two germline ends. In nucleotides, the CDR3 is TGTGCCAGTAGTATAGTGGGGGGACTCAATTCCTACGAGCAGTACTTC. It translates to CASSIVGGLNSYEQYF.

This clonotype was seen many times. V gene TRBV6-6 combines with J gene TRBJ1-4; 7 bases align to TRBD1. J gave up 8 bases and V 10 bases, and 10 bases lay outside the gene matches. The CDR3 loop spans 13 amino acids. Germline assignment: CDR1 MNHNY and CDR2 SVGAGI (reference sequence). CDR3 sequence: CATQSGGLEKLFF. The CDR3 DNA reads as TGTGCCACCCAGTCAGGGGGTTTAGAAAAACTGTTTTTT.

Note on this clonotype: One end of the junction does not line up with germline, which may come from a read error. The chain links TRBV7-9 to TRBJ2-5; D gene uncertain. The CDR3 is made up of 13 amino acids. CDR1 is SEHNR, CDR2 FQNEAQ, per germline (reference sequence). This chain's CDR3 is CASRLGLQETQYF. The CDR3 nucleotides read TGTGCCAGCAGATTAGGCCTTCAAGAGACCCAGTACTTC.

As concerns this clonotype: Its ends do not fully match the called genes, so a read error is possible. This chain links TRBV10-2 with TRBJ2-7; D is possibly TRBD1 or TRBD2 (6 bases each). The CDR3 has 13 residues. CDR1 is WSHSY and CDR2 is SAAADI in the germline V gene. The CDR3 DNA sequence: TGCTCCAGCAGTGAGTCGAGGGGGGACGAGCAGTACTTC. This gives the protein CSSSESRGDEQYF.

The table lists this clonotype with a few counts. This CDR3 reads CASSLGRTGSSYEQYV. The CDR3 bases are TGTGCCAGCAGCTTAGGTAGGACAGGTAGCTCCTACGAGCAGTACGTC. The rearrangement links TRBV13 to TRBJ2-7, with 7 bases that match TRBD1. The CDR3 runs 16 residues. The junction had 5 bases not matched to a gene; V was cut back by 0 bases and J by 0 bases. Germline CDR1 PRHDT, CDR2 FYEKMQ (reference sequence).

In its sample, this clonotype was seen a few times. The chain is built from TRBV6-1 and TRBJ2-7; tentatively, D is TRBD1 (6 bases). Germline V gene sequence: CDR1 MNHNS, CDR2 SASEGT. This CDR3 has 15 residues. The V gene lost 5 bases and the J gene lost 1 base, with 15 bases spanning the gap. CDR3 nucleotide sequence: TGTGCCAGCAGTTGGGACATCAGCGGTTCCTACGAGCAGTACTTC. Amino acids: CASSWDISGSYEQYF.

Note on this clonotype: A clone one base away is much larger, so this may be a read error. The CDR3 nucleotides are TGTGCCAGCAGCTTAGGGATACCGGACATGAACACTAAAGCTTTCTTT. Encoded protein: CASSLGIPDMNTKAFF. V is TRBV7-8 and J is TRBJ1-1, with D possibly being TRBD1 (5 bases). The CDR3 contains 16 residues. In germline, CDR1 is SGHVS, CDR2 FQNEAQ.

The V call is TRBV9, the J call TRBJ1-5; possibly TRBD1 for D (5 bases). The CDR3 runs to 15 residues. V lost 0 bases and J 6 bases, leaving 13 bases between the germline ends. Germline loops: CDR1 SGDLS, CDR2 YYNGEE. For the CDR3, the DNA is TGTGCCAGCAGCGTAGAAGGCAGGGTGACTCAGCCCCAGCATTTT. Amino acids: CASSVEGRVTQPQHF.

A few counts support this clonotype. The chain is built from TRBV2 and TRBJ2-2; D call uncertain. V dropped 7 bases and J dropped 3 bases, with 12 bases sitting between them. The germline CDR1 and CDR2 sequences are SNHLY and FYNNEI. The CDR3 spans 14 residues. The CDR3 here is CASNHSLDTGELFF. DNA for the CDR3: TGTGCCAGCAATCATAGTTTGGACACCGGGGAGCTGTTTTTT.

The chain uses TRBV7-9 and TRBJ2-7; D is perhaps TRBD1 or TRBD2 (6 bases each). The germline V and J ends were trimmed by 4 bases and 5 bases, with 21 bases remaining between them. CDR1 is SEHNR, CDR2 FQNEAQ, per germline (reference sequence). The CDR3 totals 16 residues. This CDR3 is CASSYGGGTSPHEQYF. The DNA for the CDR3 is TGTGCCAGCAGCTATGGAGGGGGGACAAGTCCCCACGAGCAGTACTTC.

The V call is TRBV10-3, the J call TRBJ2-3; unclear D gene. CDR1 is ENHRY and CDR2 is SYGVKD in the germline V gene. The ends were cut back, 2 bases at V and 4 bases at J, with 4 bases in the middle. The length of the CDR3 is 12 residues. CDR3 in DNA: TGTGCCATCAGTGAGGGGTCAGATACGCAGTATTTT. The encoded protein is CAISEGSDTQYF.

This clonotype was recorded a few times. V is TRBV7-9 and J is TRBJ2-6; TRBD2 agrees at 16 bases. Trimming cost V 4 bases and J 3 bases; bases outside gene matches: 9. The CDR3 consists of 20 residues. In germline, CDR1 is SEHNR, CDR2 FQNEAQ (reference sequence). The CDR3, as DNA: TGTGCCAGCAGCTCCTCCGGGACTAGCGGGGGGGCCGGTGGGGCCAACGTCCTGACTTTC. Translated, it gives CASSSSGTSGGAGGANVLTF.

The table lists this clonotype with a few counts. The chain combines TRBV7-2 with TRBJ2-3, with a possible D match to TRBD1 (5 bases). CDR1 and CDR2 (germline): SGHTA, FQGNSA. Trimming pared 5 bases from V and 1 base from J, leaving 13 bases between. The CDR3 loop spans 15 amino acids. CDR3 region: CASSPRARGTDTQYF. DNA for the CDR3: TGTGCCAGCAGCCCCCGGGCCAGGGGCACAGATACGCAGTATTTT.

This clonotype has only a few counts. CDR3 nucleotide sequence: TGTGCCAGCAGCTTAACCCCGGACGGCAATCAGCCCCAGCATTTT. This sequence encodes CASSLTPDGNQPQHF. This rearrangement joins TRBV7-6 to TRBJ1-5, with no clear D. V lost 2 bases, J lost 2 bases, and 10 bases lay in between. Germline lookup yields CDR1 SGHVS and CDR2 FNYEAQ. There are 15 residues in the CDR3.

This clonotype was detected a few times. The chain employs TRBV4-1 and TRBJ1-1; D remains ambiguous. The CDR3 has 14 amino acids. Germline loops: CDR1 MGHRA, CDR2 YSYEKL. Trimming pared 1 base from V and 0 bases from J, leaving 6 bases between. The DNA for the CDR3 is TGCGCCAGCAGCCAAGGGGTGATGAACACTGAAGCTTTCTTT. It specifies CASSQGVMNTEAFF.

The chain links TRBV4-1 to TRBJ2-7; no reliable D call. Germline CDR1 MGHRA, CDR2 YSYEKL. This CDR3 is 15 amino acids long. V shed 0 bases and J shed 0 bases, with 9 bases lying between them. This chain's CDR3 is CASSQDYSSSYEQYV. The CDR3 DNA is TGCGCCAGCAGCCAAGATTACAGTAGCTCCTACGAGCAGTACGTC.